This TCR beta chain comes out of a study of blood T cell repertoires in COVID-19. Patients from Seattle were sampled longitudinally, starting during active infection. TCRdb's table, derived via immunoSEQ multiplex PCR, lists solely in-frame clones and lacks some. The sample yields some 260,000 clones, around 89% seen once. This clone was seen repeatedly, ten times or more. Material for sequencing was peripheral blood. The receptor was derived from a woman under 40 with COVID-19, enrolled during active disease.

The CDR3 DNA sequence: TGTGCCAGCAGTTTTTCGGGACAGGGGGTGGGCACAGATACGCAGTATTTT. This sequence encodes CASSFSGQGVGTDTQYF. V gene TRBV5-4 combines with J gene TRBJ2-3; 11 nucleotides agree with TRBD1. CDR3 length: 17 amino acids. V shed 5 bases and J 1 base; nucleotides not matched to a gene: 9. CDR1 is SGHNT, CDR2 YYREEE, per germline (reference sequence).